The clone carrying this TCR beta chain occurred a few times. The V end lost 5 bases, the J end lost 3 bases, and 13 bases lay between the germline ends. This CDR3 spans 14 amino acids. Germline V gene data show CDR1 as LGHNA and CDR2 as YSLEER. This record comes from a study of T-cell memory formation after mild COVID-19. TCRdb fed the 5' RACE reads into MiXCR, producing one record per CDR3 protein. Of about 130,000 distinct CDR3 sequences listed, about 17% are singletons. The chain combines TRBV4-3 with TRBJ2-5, with D unclear. Sequenced material: PBMCs or a T cell subset sorted from them (not recorded which). This TCR was recovered from a young man who had mild COVID-19 (a few samples of this study predate the infection). Cell type and time point are not known. CDR3: CASSVNPGEETQYF. CDR3 DNA sequence: TGCGCCAGCAGCGTAAATCCGGGCGAAGAGACCCAGTACTTC.